This T cell receptor beta chain was captured in a study of technical replicates of blood from a handful of donors. This CDR3 region has 14 residues. Germline CDR1 is MNHNS and CDR2 is SASEGT. With V trimmed by 7 bases and J by 6 bases, 9 bases remained unmatched. TCRdb's table, derived via immunoSEQ multiplex PCR, lists solely in-frame clones and lacks some. The sample includes 55,000 to 75,000 clones, 90% to 95% seen only once; the top ten take under 5.5%. The chain recombines TRBV6-1 with TRBJ1-2; 9 bases match TRBD1. The sequenced sample consisted of PBMCs. The sequence derives from a human donor in good health. Some clones in this sample may be carry-over from other donors' samples. The CDR3: CASTQGGQGDGYTF. In nucleotides, the CDR3 is TGTGCCAGCACCCAAGGGGGACAGGGAGATGGCTACACCTTC.